This T cell receptor (beta chain) was captured in a study of T cells in localized non-small cell lung cancer. Measured with immunoSEQ multiplex PCR; TCRdb has only the in-frame clones, and not every one. This table holds about 2,900 clones, less than 40% found once. From germline, CDR1 is MDHEN and CDR2 SYDVKM. J lost 6 bases, V lost 5 bases, and 6 bases had no gene match. The CDR3 has 14 residues. This receptor was taken from a male donor at least 60 years old with stage I squamous cell lung carcinoma. V and J are TRBV28 and TRBJ2-2, with TRBD2 matching over 7 bases. The material sequenced was lung tumor tissue, taken before any cancer treatment. The CDR3 loop reads CASSRTSAAGELFF. CDR3 DNA: TGTGCCAGCAGTCGAACTAGCGCTGCCGGGGAGCTGTTTTTT.